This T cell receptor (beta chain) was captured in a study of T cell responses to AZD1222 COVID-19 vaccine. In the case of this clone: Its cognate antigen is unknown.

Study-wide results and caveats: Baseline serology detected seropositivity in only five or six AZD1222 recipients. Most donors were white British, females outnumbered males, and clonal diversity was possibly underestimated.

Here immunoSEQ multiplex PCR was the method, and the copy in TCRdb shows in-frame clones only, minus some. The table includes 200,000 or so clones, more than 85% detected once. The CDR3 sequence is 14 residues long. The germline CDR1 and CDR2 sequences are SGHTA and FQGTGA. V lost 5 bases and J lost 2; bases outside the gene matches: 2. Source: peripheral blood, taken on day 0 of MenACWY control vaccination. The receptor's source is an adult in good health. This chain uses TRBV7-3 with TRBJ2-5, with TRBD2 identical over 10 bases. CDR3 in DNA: TGTGCCAGCAGCCAAGCGGGGGGGCAAGAGACCCAGTACTTC. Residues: CASSQAGGQETQYF. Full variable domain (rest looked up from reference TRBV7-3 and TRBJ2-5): GAGVSQTPSNKVTEKGKYVELRCDPISGHTALYWYRQSLGQGPEFLIYFQGTGAADDSGLPNDRFFAVRPEGSVSTLKIQRTERGDSAVYLCASSQAGGQETQYFGPGTRLLVL.